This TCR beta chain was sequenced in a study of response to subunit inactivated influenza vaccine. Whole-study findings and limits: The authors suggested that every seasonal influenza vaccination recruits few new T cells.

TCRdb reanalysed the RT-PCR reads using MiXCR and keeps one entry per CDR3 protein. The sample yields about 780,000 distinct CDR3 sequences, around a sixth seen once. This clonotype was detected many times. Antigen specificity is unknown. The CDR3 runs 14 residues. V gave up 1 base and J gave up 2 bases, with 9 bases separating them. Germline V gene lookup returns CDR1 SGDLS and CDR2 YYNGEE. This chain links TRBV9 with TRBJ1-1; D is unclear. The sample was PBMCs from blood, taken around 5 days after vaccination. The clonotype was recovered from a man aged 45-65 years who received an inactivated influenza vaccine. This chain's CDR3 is CASSVRPSNTEAFF. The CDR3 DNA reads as TGTGCCAGCAGCGTACGCCCAAGTAACACTGAAGCTTTCTTT.